This T cell receptor (beta chain) is drawn from a study of blood T cell repertoires in COVID-19. In the study overall: Acute-phase and convalescent COVID-19 samples originated in the United States, Italy and Spain. In each case, the material was cDNA or gDNA derived from T cells, B-cell-depleted T cells, or PBMCs.

Original processing methods: The assay estimated nucleated cells by amplifying reference gene primers. This table comes from immunoSEQ multiplex PCR, and its TCRdb copy is limited to in-frame clones, with some not included. The V and J calls and the clone size are those of that table, but D and trimming were determined from the DNA. This sample carries some 360,000 clones, more than 70% of them seen once, and the ten largest clones take around 4%. V dropped 0 bases and J dropped 4; count of bases not matched to a gene: 11. This CDR3 contains 17 residues. CDR1 SGHNT and CDR2 YYREEE come from the germline V gene (reference sequence). Seattle patients were enrolled while actively infected and followed longitudinally.

Sequencing was carried out using peripheral blood. V gene TRBV5-4 combines with J gene TRBJ1-2, with TRBD1 identical over 8 bases. This TCR came from a woman between 55 and 75 years old with COVID-19, enrolled during active disease. The CDR3 DNA is TGTGCCAGCAGCTTGGGAGCGGCAGGGGGCGAGGTCTATGGCTACACCTTC. This codes for CASSLGAAGGEVYGYTF.